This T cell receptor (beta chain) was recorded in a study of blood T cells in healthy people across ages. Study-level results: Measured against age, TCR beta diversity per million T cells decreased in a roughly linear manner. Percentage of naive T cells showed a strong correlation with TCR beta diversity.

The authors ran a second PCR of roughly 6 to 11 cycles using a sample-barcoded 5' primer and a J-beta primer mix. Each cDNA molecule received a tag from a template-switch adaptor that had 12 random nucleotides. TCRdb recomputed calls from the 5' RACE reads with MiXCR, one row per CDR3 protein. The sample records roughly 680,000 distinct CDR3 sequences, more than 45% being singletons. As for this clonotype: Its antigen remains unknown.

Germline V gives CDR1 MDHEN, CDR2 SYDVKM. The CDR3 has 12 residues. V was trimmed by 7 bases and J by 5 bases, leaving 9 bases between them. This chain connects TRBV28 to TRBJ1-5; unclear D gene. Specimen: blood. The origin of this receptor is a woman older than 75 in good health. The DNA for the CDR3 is TGTGCCAGCACGCGAGTGGATCAGCCCCAGCATTTT. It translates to CASTRVDQPQHF.